Listed below are T cell receptor beta chains from one sample, sequenced in a study of graft-versus-host responses after intestinal transplantation. Which antigens these TCRs recognize remains unknown. Using immunoSEQ multiplex PCR, the repertoire was profiled, and TCRdb retains in-frame clones only, with some absent. The sample lists 95,000 to 110,000 clones, 93% occurring once. Sample: unstimulated CD8+ T cells sorted from spleen or lymph node cells, taken before intestinal transplant. The source is a human donor who received an intestinal transplant. CDR3s include the opening cysteine and the closing phenylalanine or tryptophan. The D gene is left open where the match is weak. Part of the rows lack a size; the others show once, few, many or a class for expanded clones.

>TRBV30|TRBJ1-4|.|.
TGTGCCTGGGACCACGGGCAGGGGAGAGAAAAACTGTTTTTT
CAWDHGQGREKLFF
>TRBV29-1|TRBJ1-1|.|.
TGCAGCGTTGAAGGAAGGGGCACTGAAGCTTTCTTT
CSVEGRGTEAFF
>TRBV9|TRBJ2-1|.|.
TGTGCCAGCAGCGGGGGTCGATCAGCCTACAATGAGCAGTTCTTC
CASSGGRSAYNEQFF
>TRBV7-8|TRBJ1-4|.|.
TGTGCCAGCAGCGGAACCGGGATATCTAATGAAAAACTGTTTTTT
CASSGTGISNEKLFF
>TRBV6-1|TRBJ2-2|.|once
TGTGCCAGCAGTGAAACCGGGGAGCTGTTTTTT
CASSETGELFF
>TRBV6-5|TRBJ1-2|.|.
TGTGCCAGCAGTTACTCATTGCAGGGTAATGGCTACACCTTC
CASSYSLQGNGYTF
>TRBV5-6|TRBJ2-5|TRBD2|.
TGTGCCAGCACCAAGCGGGGGGCTTACCAAGAGACCCAGTACTTC
CASTKRGAYQETQYF
>TRBV4-1|TRBJ1-4|TRBD1|.
TGCGCCAGCAGCCCGACAGGGGGCTTAAAACTGTTTTTT
CASSPTGGLKLFF
>TRBV7-9|TRBJ2-1|TRBD2|.
TGTGCCAGCGCTCCGACTAGCGGGGACAATGAGCAGTTCTTC
CASAPTSGDNEQFF
>TRBV9|TRBJ2-2|.|once
TGTGCCAGCGGGCAGGAGGGCGGGGAGCTGTTTTTT
CASGQEGGELFF
>TRBV4-1|TRBJ1-2|.|.
TGCGCCAGCAGCCAAGAGGGGCAATTTTATGGCTACACCTTC
CASSQEGQFYGYTF
>TRBV5-4|TRBJ1-2|.|.
TGTGCCAGCAGCTTGAATGGACAAGGCCTCACTTATGGCTACACCTTC
CASSLNGQGLTYGYTF
>TRBV7-7|TRBJ2-3|.|.
TGTGCCAGCAGCGTTACGGGGGCAGATACGCAGTATTTT
CASSVTGADTQYF
>TRBV7-2|TRBJ2-5|TRBD2|.
TGTGCCAGCAGCTCGATACCGCCTCTAGCGGGGGGGCAAGAGACCCAGTACTTC
CASSSIPPLAGGQETQYF
>TRBV20-1|TRBJ1-1|.|once
TGCAGTGCCGCTTATACTGAAGCTTTCTTT
CSAAYTEAFF
>TRBV27|TRBJ2-7|.|.
TGTGCCAGCAGTTTAGGGACAAGATACGAGCAGTACTTC
CASSLGTRYEQYF
>TRBV7-2|TRBJ2-7|.|few
TGTGCCAGCAGCTTAGGGACTTTCTACGAGCAGTACTTC
CASSLGTFYEQYF
>TRBV6-5|TRBJ2-1|.|.
TGTGCCAGCAGTGACAGCTACAATGAGCAGTTCTTC
CASSDSYNEQFF
>TRBV12-5|TRBJ2-1|.|.
TGTGCTAGTGGTTGGACGAACGGGGATGAGCAGTTCTTC
CASGWTNGDEQFF
>TRBV18|TRBJ2-1|TRBD2|.
TGTGCCAGCTCACCGGGGACTAGTCTGGGCGATGAGCAGTTCTTC
CASSPGTSLGDEQFF
>TRBV4-1|TRBJ1-5|.|.
TGCGCCAGCAGCCAACTCACAGGGTCGTCGAATCAGCCCCAGCATTTT
CASSQLTGSSNQPQHF
>TRBV11-2|TRBJ1-5|.|.
TGTGCCAGCAGCTATTCGGGGGGCGACAATCAGCCCCAGCATTTT
CASSYSGGDNQPQHF
>TRBV29-1|TRBJ1-2|.|.
TGCAGCGTTCTAGGAGGCCTCACGGGCTATGGCTACACCTTC
CSVLGGLTGYGYTF
>TRBV5-1|TRBJ2-7|.|.
TGCGCCAGCAGCTTGGACTCGCCTAGATACGAGCAGTACTTC
CASSLDSPRYEQYF
>TRBV4-1|TRBJ2-7|TRBD1|.
TGCGCCAGCAGCCAACCCCAGACAGGGGGAACCTACGAGCAGTACTTC
CASSQPQTGGTYEQYF
>TRBV5-5|TRBJ2-1|.|.
TGTGCCAGCAGCCCAACGAATGAGCAGTTCTTC
CASSPTNEQFF
>TRBV5-6|TRBJ1-1|.|.
TGTGCCAGCAGTATGGACACTGGGGGCACTGAAGCTTTCTTT
CASSMDTGGTEAFF